This T cell receptor beta chain was captured by sequencing in a study of T cells after yellow fever vaccination. Looking at the study overall: With SMART-Seq v4 Ultra Low Input, the fractions containing low cell numbers were prepared.

This CDR3 is 11 amino acids long. The germline V gene has CDR1 DFQATT and CDR2 SNEGSKA (reference sequence). The V and J ends lost 7 bases and 5 bases respectively, with 8 bases between them. The authors made TCR cDNA by 5'RACE template switching, adding a universal primer site and UMIs. TCRdb reprocessed the 5' RACE reads via MiXCR and lists one record per CDR3 protein. Of hundreds of thousands of distinct CDR3 sequences listed, over 15% are singletons. The receptor was isolated from a man aged 18-30 years who received the YFV17D yellow fever vaccine. Sequenced material: PBMCs, taken before the yellow fever booster vaccination. This sequence joins TRBV20-1 and TRBJ1-4; no clear D gene. In nucleotides, the CDR3 is TGCAGTGGTCAGTTGAATGAAAAACTGTTTTTT. It codes for CSGQLNEKLFF.